One sample yielded the 9 T cell receptor beta chains listed below, sequenced in a study of cytotoxic CD8 clonotypes in ibrutinib-treated CLL. Assay: immunoSEQ multiplex PCR; the TCRdb copy retains only in-frame clones and omits some. The sample shows about 40,000 clones, roughly two thirds of them seen only once. Sequences were derived from PBMCs, sampled at disease progression, from a patient treated with ibrutinib. The receptors were sampled from a human donor with chronic lymphocytic leukemia.

This chain connects TRBV27 to TRBJ1-2; D not certain. Trimming took off 3 bases at V and 1 base at J, with 6 bases between the two ends. Per the germline V gene, CDR1 is MNHEY and CDR2 is SMNVEV (reference sequence). This CDR3 has 13 amino acids. CDR3 bases: TGTGCCAGCAGTTTGGTGGGTAACTATGGCTACACCTTC. It translates to CASSLVGNYGYTF.

The chain recombines TRBV7-9 with TRBJ1-4, with a tentative D call TRBD1 (6 bases). CDR3 length: 16 residues. Trimming pared 5 bases from V and 7 bases from J, leaving 20 bases between. CDR1 and CDR2 (germline): SEHNR, FQNEAQ (reference sequence). CDR3 coding DNA: TGTGCCAGCAGCACGGACGGGGGCGATATGGGTGAAAAACTGTTTTTT. Amino acids: CASSTDGGDMGEKLFF.

This clone was seen a handful of times. The V gene is TRBV6-1, the J gene TRBJ2-3; TRBD1 matches at 8 bases. There are 13 residues in the CDR3. J lost 4 bases, V lost 4 bases, and 1 base had no gene match. Germline-derived CDR1 and CDR2 are MNHNS and SASEGT. The CDR3 loop is CASSARGPDTQYF. The CDR3 DNA follows: TGTGCCAGCAGTGCCAGGGGGCCAGATACGCAGTATTTT.

The V gene is TRBV6-5, the J gene TRBJ1-1; 7 nucleotides align to TRBD1. From germline, CDR1 is MNHEY and CDR2 SVGAGI. V lost 6 bases, J lost 7 bases, and 2 bases stayed unmatched. CDR3 size: 11 residues. The DNA for the CDR3 is TGTGCCAGCAGGACAGGGTTTGAAGCTTTCTTT. This translates into CASRTGFEAFF.

This clone was picked up a small number of times. The chain carries TRBV5-4 and TRBJ2-7; 9 bases agree with TRBD2. From germline, CDR1 is SGHNT and CDR2 YYREEE (reference sequence). CDR3 length: 14 residues. V lost 0 bases and J lost 7; bases outside the gene matches: 5. CDR3 bases: TGTGCCAGCAGCTTGGAGGTAGCGGGGGATGAGCAGTACTTC. Its protein is CASSLEVAGDEQYF.

The chain joins TRBV5-1 to TRBJ2-1; 11 positions match TRBD2. Trimming at V came to 4 bases and at J to 8 bases, leaving 5 bases not matched to a gene. The germline gives CDR1 SGHRS, CDR2 YFSETQ. The CDR3 runs 14 residues. This CDR3 is CASSVSGGAYEQFF. CDR3 nucleotide sequence: TGCGCCAGCAGCGTTAGCGGGGGGGCCTATGAGCAGTTCTTC.

This sequence joins TRBV28 and TRBJ2-7, with TRBD1 identical over 7 bases. CDR1 MDHEN and CDR2 SYDVKM come from the germline V gene. The J segment lost 7 bases and the V segment lost 5 bases, leaving 5 bases of the junction unmatched. This CDR3 has 12 residues. The CDR3 DNA reads TGTGCCAGCAGTGGACAGGTGTATGAGCAGTACTTC. Its translation is CASSGQVYEQYF.

The J gene is TRBJ2-1, the V gene TRBV27, with no clear D. Trimming took off 3 bases at V and 5 bases at J, with 8 bases between the two ends. This CDR3 comprises 13 residues. CDR1 MNHEY and CDR2 SMNVEV come from the germline V gene (reference sequence). CDR3: CASSFSVDNEQFF. Written as DNA, the CDR3 is TGTGCCAGCAGTTTTAGTGTGGACAATGAGCAGTTCTTC.

The gene calls are TRBV7-3 and TRBJ1-5; D unresolved. Germline V CDR1 and CDR2: SGHTA, FQGTGA. The CDR3 sequence is 13 residues long. V lost 4 bases to trimming and J lost 9 bases, with 13 bases between them. The CDR3 coding sequence is TGTGCCAGCAGCTCTGACGGCCTAGGGCCCCAGCATTTT. The encoded protein is CASSSDGLGPQHF.